Shown below are 16 T cell receptor beta chains from a single sample sequenced in a study of T cells in Graves' hyperthyroidism and ophthalmopathy. There were TCR beta CDR3 regions amplified from RNA transcripts. Initially, a first-round RT-PCR of the TCR CDR3 employed the HTBI primer set. One entry per CDR3 protein, called by TCRdb with MiXCR from the multiplex PCR reads. The top ten clones hold 26% of a sample with about 520,000 distinct CDR3 sequences, around 21% of them seen once. Sequencing was done on a sample of blood. These receptor sequences come from a man aged 18 to 35 with Graves' hyperthyroidism.

The V gene is TRBV24-1, the J gene TRBJ2-2, with D perhaps being TRBD1 or TRBD2 (5 bases each). The length of the CDR3 is 17 residues. Germline V CDR1 and CDR2: KGHDR, SFDVKD. V dropped 3 bases and J dropped 7 bases, with 20 bases sitting between them. CDR3 in DNA: TGTGCCACCAGTGATGTCCCGGGGCGAGAGTCTGACGGGGAGCTGTTTTTT. Protein product: CATSDVPGRESDGELFF.

The chain links TRBV7-2 to TRBJ2-5, with D hard to call. The CDR3 contains 15 residues. Per germline, CDR1 SGHTA and CDR2 FQGNSA. Trimming stripped 1 base from V and 4 bases from J, with 13 bases between. CDR3 residues: CASSLVRHGAETQYF. The CDR3 nucleotides read TGTGCCAGCAGCTTAGTGAGGCACGGCGCAGAGACCCAGTACTTC.

In its sample, this clonotype was seen many times. The chain couples TRBV2 to TRBJ2-7; D is uncertain. CDR1 and CDR2 (germline): SNHLY, FYNNEI. The CDR3 is made up of 10 amino acids. The V end was cut by 7 bases, the J end by 4 bases, with 5 bases between. CDR3 coding DNA: TGTGCCAGCATGGGATACGAGCAGTACTTC. Protein product: CASMGYEQYF.

This clonotype was detected a few times. The genes are TRBV2 and TRBJ1-2; D gene unclear. Trimming removed 7 bases from V and 5 bases from J, with 11 bases in between. This CDR3 comprises 12 residues. The germline V gene encodes CDR1 SNHLY and CDR2 FYNNEI. The chain's CDR3 is CASKQLGYGYTF. For the CDR3, the DNA is TGTGCCAGCAAACAGCTGGGGTATGGCTACACCTTC.

There are many counts of this clonotype. The CDR3 sequence: CAIRQGDGYTF. In nucleotides, the CDR3 is TGTGCCATCAGACAGGGCGATGGCTACACCTTC. V and J are TRBV10-3 and TRBJ1-2; D possibly corresponds to TRBD1 (6 bases). There are 11 residues in the CDR3. Trimming stripped 6 bases from V and 6 bases from J, with 8 bases between. Germline CDR1 ENHRY, CDR2 SYGVKD.

This clonotype appeared a few times. V and J are TRBV5-4 and TRBJ1-2, with 11 bases lining up with TRBD1. V lost 2 bases, J lost 2 bases, and 8 bases stayed unmatched. CDR1 and CDR2 from the germline V gene are SGHNT and YYREEE (reference sequence). This CDR3 is 17 amino acids long. The CDR3 protein is CASSFEDRGRGNYGYTF. In DNA form, the CDR3 reads TGTGCCAGCAGCTTCGAGGACAGGGGGCGCGGAAACTATGGCTACACCTTC.

This clonotype was counted at least ten times. The chain is built from TRBV12-3 or TRBV12-4 and TRBJ2-5, with 7 positions matching TRBD1. The CDR3 loop spans 15 amino acids. The V gene end was trimmed by 5 bases and the J gene end by 3 bases; junction bases not matched to a gene: 9. In nucleotides, the CDR3 is TGTGCCAGCAGTATTACCGGGACAGCTGAAGAGACCCAGTACTTC. It codes for CASSITGTAEETQYF.

There are a few counts of this clonotype. V usage is TRBV6-1 and J usage is TRBJ1-1; 7 bases map to TRBD1. V lost 1 base and J lost 4; bases outside the gene matches: 15. The CDR3 covers 18 residues. Per germline, CDR1 MNHNS and CDR2 SASEGT. The CDR3 sequence: CASSEGRGRIGVTTEAFF. The CDR3 DNA sequence: TGTGCCAGCAGTGAAGGCAGGGGGAGGATCGGCGTTACCACTGAAGCTTTCTTT.

Ten or more counts support this clonotype. The chain couples TRBV20-1 to TRBJ1-1; D is uncertain. V was cut by 6 bases and J by 1 base, with 15 bases left in between. The germline gives CDR1 DFQATT, CDR2 SNEGSKA (reference sequence). There are 14 residues in the CDR3. The DNA of the CDR3 is TGCAGTGCCTGGAGGTGGCAGAGGAACACTGAAGCTTTCTTT. Translating it yields CSAWRWQRNTEAFF.

The gene calls are TRBV6-1 and TRBJ2-5; unclear D gene. The CDR3 has 16 amino acids. V was cut by 8 bases and J by 2 bases, with 21 bases left in between. The germline CDR1 and CDR2 sequences are MNHNS and SASEGT. This CDR3 is CASSASPGPSQETQYF. In DNA form, the CDR3 reads TGTGCCAGCTCTGCCTCTCCCGGACCGTCACAAGAGACCCAGTACTTC.

This chain joins TRBV12-3 or TRBV12-4 and TRBJ1-5; D possibly corresponds to TRBD1 (5 bases). The CDR3 loop spans 15 amino acids. Deletions cut 6 bases from V and 2 bases from J, with 14 bases between. DNA for the CDR3: TGTGCCAGCAGCCCTCTTGGGACCCGCAATCAGCCCCAGCATTTT. Its protein product is CASSPLGTRNQPQHF.

This clonotype was detected ten times or more. The chain employs TRBV19 and TRBJ1-1, with 8 bases identical to TRBD1. The CDR3 is made up of 15 amino acids. Germline V gene sequence: CDR1 LNHDA, CDR2 SQIVND (reference sequence). The junction had 16 bases not matched to a gene; V was cut back by 5 bases and J by 11 bases. The CDR3 reads CASSPSGGQAVAAFF. CDR3 bases: TGTGCCAGTAGTCCGTCAGGGGGACAGGCGGTGGCCGCTTTCTTT.

A note on this clonotype: Compared with germline, one end of the junction differs, possibly owing to a read error. The chain is built from TRBV7-8 and TRBJ1-1; D is unresolved. Germline V gene sequence: CDR1 SGHVS, CDR2 FQNEAQ. This CDR3 contains 14 residues. The CDR3 DNA sequence: TGTGCCAGCAGCTTGGGCGGACTGAACACTGAAGCTTGCTTT. Encoded protein: CASSLGGLNTEACF.

This clonotype has only a few counts. V and J are TRBV5-1 and TRBJ1-6; 8 nucleotides agree with TRBD1. CDR1 is SGHRS and CDR2 is YFSETQ in the germline V gene. The CDR3 length is 15 residues. J gave up 9 bases and V 0 bases, and 5 bases lay outside the gene matches. CDR3 sequence: CASSLGTGNSSPLHF. The CDR3 DNA reads TGCGCCAGCAGCTTGGGGACAGGGAACAGTTCACCCCTCCACTTT.

This clonotype was observed many times. The chain joins TRBV6-5 to TRBJ1-2; the match to TRBD1 covers 8 bases. The germline CDR1 and CDR2 sequences are MNHEY and SVGAGI. V trimming: 11 bases; J trimming: 7 bases; junction bases outside the gene matches: 12. The CDR3 spans 13 residues. The CDR3 DNA reads as TGTGCCTGCGGGGGACAGGCGGGATTTGGCTACACCTTC. Amino acids: CACGGQAGFGYTF.

Of note for this clonotype: A much larger clone sits a single nucleotide away, making a read error possible. V and J are TRBV5-5 and TRBJ2-7; D may be TRBD1 (6 bases). V was pared by 7 bases and J by 2 bases, with 13 bases between. The CDR3 length is 13 residues. Looked up from germline, CDR1 is SGHKS and CDR2 is YYEKEE (reference sequence). The CDR3 loop reads CASFRDTTYEQYF. The CDR3 region has the DNA TGTGCCAGCTTCCGGGACACCACCTACGAGCAGTACTTC.